This TCR beta chain was captured by sequencing in a study of T cells after yellow fever vaccination (dated by TCRdb to the late 2010s). Regarding the complete study: Libraries from fractions with low cell numbers were prepared with the SMART-Seq v4 Ultra Low Input RNA kit. To follow T-cell clones before and after primary and booster YFV17D yellow fever vaccination, bulk TCR alpha and beta repertoires were sequenced over time. The cohort comprised two healthy male donors, one aged 18 to 30 and one aged 30 to 40 years. Blood samples were taken at several timepoints before and after primary and secondary immunization, and bulk PBMC replicates and cell subsets were isolated. Points the paper makes about the study in general: The secondary T-cell response was weaker than the primary response but faster, peaking on day 5 instead of day 15. Because only a couple of donors were included in the study, the extent to which the findings can be generalized is limited. A small fraction of clonotypes appeared in both the CD4 and CD8 compartments, likely as a result of convergent recombination. Computational filtering was required because FACS-sorted repertoires could contain abundant contaminating clonotypes from the bulk population. After the booster, most of the clones that had expanded following primary vaccination were detected again (approximately 96% of CD4 and around 88% of CD8), which suggests that memory was broadly maintained.

V sheds 5 bases and J sheds 4 bases, leaving 5 bases between their ends. Including the terminal cysteine and phenylalanine, the CDR3 comprises 10 residues. Of the read, only the CDR3 DNA is kept; its 30 bases are in frame from base 1. CDR1 and CDR2 were assigned from the germline V gene (reference sequence) as DFQATT and SNEGSKA. Concerning this clonotype itself: Its antigen has not been determined. Base-call qualities are not available, and no considerably larger clone is one nucleotide away.

Sample treatment or condition, as interpreted from the label and publication: live attenuated yellow fever vaccine strain. Two biological replicates of bulk PBMCs were collected at each blood-draw timepoint. PBMCs were isolated from peripheral blood using a standard Ficoll-Paque protocol. RNA was extracted with TriZol from bulk PBMCs, CD4 and CD8 fractions, and dextramer-positive and dextramer-negative fractions. Synthesis of TCR cDNA relied on 5'RACE template switching, a step that introduced a universal primer site along with unique molecular identifiers. Priming of cDNA synthesis was performed from both the TCR alpha and TCR beta constant segments. Two PCR steps were used to amplify libraries, with sample barcodes and sequencing adapters being added in the second step. Libraries were sequenced on Illumina HiSeq 2500 (2x100 bp) or NovaSeq (2x150 bp). Regarding the original processing steps: Demultiplexing of reads and collapsing into UMI consensus sequences were performed with MIGEC, and V(D)J alignment was carried out with MiXCR. Using edgeR on replicate PBMC samples, clonotypes were called vaccine-responding if FDR was below 0.01 and the log2 fold change was above 5 up to day 15. Each bulk clonotype was labeled CD4 or CD8 based on which sequenced repertoire, CD4 or CD8, contained the clonotype at higher abundance. The public reads were quality trimmed at Q25 with fastp and then assembled into clones with MiXCR by TCRdb, keeping productive beta chains. Rows are combined by CDR3 protein, so each entry shows the most common genes and DNA. In this record, the V and J calls reflect TCRdb's handling and not the investigators' own analysis. The sample profile shows some 350,000 distinct CDR3 sequences; about 9.5% of them were found once. The ten largest clones take up about a sixth of the sample.

This receptor was taken from a man aged 18 to 29 who received the YFV17D yellow fever vaccine. The sample in question was PBMCs, obtained on the day of the first yellow fever vaccination. Here the chain combines TRBV20-1 and TRBJ2-5; the D gene remains uncertain. Here the CDR3 is given as CSAHAETQYF. In nucleotide form, the sequence is TGCAGTGCTCACGCAGAGACCCAGTACTTC.